These 25 T cell receptor beta chains were sequenced from one sample in a study of identifying expanded T cells in peripheral blood. Sequencing was performed with immunoSEQ multiplex PCR; in TCRdb, only in-frame clones are kept and a portion is missing. The sample lists under 130,000 clones; approximately 90% were seen once. The sample consisted of blood. These receptors were taken from a person aged 18-70 years in good health.

This rearrangement joins TRBV19 to TRBJ2-5; D not certain. Germline V gene data show CDR1 as LNHDA and CDR2 as SQIVND (reference sequence). V was trimmed by 3 bases and J by 7 bases, leaving 12 bases between them. This CDR3 has 13 residues. The CDR3 sequence is CASSMPGPGTQYF. DNA of the CDR3: TGTGCCAGTAGTATGCCTGGGCCGGGGACCCAGTACTTC.

Note on this clone: A read error may account for a junction end that differs from germline. V gene TRBV5-4 combines with J gene TRBJ2-7, with TRBD1 matching over 7 bases. Germline lookup yields CDR1 SGHNT and CDR2 YYREEE (reference sequence). The CDR3 totals 16 residues. CDR3 region: CASSYNSGGRPYGQYF. CDR3 bases: TGTGCCAGCAGTTACAATTCAGGGGGTCGCCCCTACGGGCAGTACTTC.

V usage is TRBV27 and J usage is TRBJ1-4, with D possibly TRBD1 on 6 matching bases. This CDR3 contains 19 residues. The germline CDR1 and CDR2 sequences are MNHEY and SMNVEV (reference sequence). The V and J ends lost 5 bases and 0 bases respectively, with 22 bases between them. CDR3 DNA sequence: TGTGCCAGCAGTCGTCGACCGACAAGGGGGGTTGCAACTAATGAAAAACTGTTTTTT. Protein sequence: CASSRRPTRGVATNEKLFF.

J is TRBJ1-4 and V is TRBV7-6; possible D gene TRBD1, 5 bases. CDR3 length: 18 residues. The germline gives CDR1 SGHVS, CDR2 FNYEAQ. Trimming removed 4 bases from V and 1 base from J, with 19 bases in between. CDR3: CASSSSPGRQGTNEKLFF. CDR3 in DNA: TGTGCCAGCAGCTCCTCCCCGGGACGACAAGGAACTAATGAAAAACTGTTTTTT.

The genes are TRBV6-1 and TRBJ2-7; D not certain. The CDR3 is made up of 15 amino acids. Germline lookup yields CDR1 MNHNS and CDR2 SASEGT. Trimming took off 4 bases at V and 2 bases at J, with 15 bases between the two ends. As DNA, the CDR3 is TGTGCCAGCAGTGGGGAAGGGTTGGTCCCCTACGAGCAGTACTTC. Amino acids: CASSGEGLVPYEQYF.

This clone occurred a few times. The J gene is TRBJ1-5, the V gene TRBV28, with D unclear. V shed 5 bases and J shed 5 bases, with 7 bases lying between them. In germline, CDR1 is MDHEN, CDR2 SYDVKM. The length of the CDR3 is 12 residues. CDR3 DNA: TGTGCCAGCAGTCTCCTGTATCAGCCCCAGCATTTT. Residues: CASSLLYQPQHF.

The chain couples TRBV4-1 to TRBJ2-2; no firm D call. The V gene lost 8 bases and the J gene lost 8 bases, with 21 bases spanning the gap. CDR1 and CDR2 from the germline V gene are MGHRA and YSYEKL. The CDR3 covers 15 residues. Here the CDR3 reads CASRKQSTGPGELFF. The CDR3 nucleotides are TGCGCCAGCCGAAAACAAAGCACCGGGCCGGGGGAGCTGTTTTTT.

The J gene is TRBJ1-1, the V gene TRBV29-1, with D hard to call. Trimming left V 0 bases short and J 0 bases short, with 11 bases between. Germline-derived CDR1 and CDR2 are SQVTM and ANQGSEA. This CDR3 spans 15 amino acids. The CDR3 sequence: CSVEDLEEMNTEAFF. The CDR3 nucleotides are TGCAGCGTTGAAGATCTCGAAGAAATGAACACTGAAGCTTTCTTT.

V and J are TRBV7-2 and TRBJ2-6, with a tentative D call TRBD1 (6 bases). V gave up 5 bases and J gave up 6 bases, with 14 bases separating them. CDR1 SGHTA and CDR2 FQGNSA come from the germline V gene. The CDR3 loop spans 15 amino acids. CDR3 sequence: CASSLAQGQANVLTF. As DNA, the CDR3 is TGTGCCAGCAGCCTCGCACAGGGACAGGCCAACGTCCTGACTTTC.

This clone showed up just once. This sequence joins TRBV6-1 and TRBJ2-2, with 7 bases fitting TRBD1. There are 16 residues in the CDR3. Germline CDR1 reads MNHNS; CDR2 reads SASEGT. The J segment lost 1 base and the V segment lost 2 bases, leaving 4 bases of the junction unmatched. The CDR3 nucleotides are TGTGCCAGCAGTGAAATTAGGACAGGGAACACCGGGGAGCTGTTTTTT. This translates into CASSEIRTGNTGELFF.

V gene TRBV20-1 combines with J gene TRBJ2-7, with D uncertain. Germline assignment: CDR1 DFQATT and CDR2 SNEGSKA (reference sequence). CDR3 length: 11 residues. Trimming removed 6 bases from V and 2 bases from J, with 8 bases in between. The CDR3: CSATPPYEQYF. CDR3 coding DNA: TGCAGTGCCACTCCGCCCTACGAGCAGTACTTC.

The chain links TRBV13 to TRBJ1-1, with D unclear. The CDR3 totals 13 residues. The V gene lost 1 base and the J gene lost 3 bases, with 6 bases spanning the gap. The germline V gene encodes CDR1 PRHDT and CDR2 FYEKMQ (reference sequence). Here the CDR3 reads CASSLERDTEAFF. DNA for the CDR3: TGTGCCAGCAGCTTAGAAAGGGACACTGAAGCTTTCTTT.

This clone was seen more than once but under ten times. V is TRBV7-8 and J is TRBJ1-1; D possibly corresponds to TRBD1 (6 bases). Germline V gene data show CDR1 as SGHVS and CDR2 as FQNEAQ. The CDR3 has 15 residues. The ends were cut back, 3 bases at V and 0 bases at J, with 11 bases in the middle. The CDR3, as DNA: TGTGCCAGCAGCTTCGGGGGGGCTATGAACACTGAAGCTTTCTTT. This encodes CASSFGGAMNTEAFF.

As DNA, the CDR3 is TGTGCCAGCAGTCCATCCCTGGGCTACACCTTC. Residues: CASSPSLGYTF. The V gene is TRBV7-2, the J gene TRBJ1-2; D is ambiguous. The V end lost 6 bases, the J end lost 8 bases, and 10 bases lay between the germline ends. Per germline, CDR1 SGHTA and CDR2 FQGNSA. The CDR3 is 11 residues long.

The V and J genes are TRBV2 and TRBJ1-1, with 8 positions matching TRBD1. The V segment lost 4 bases and the J segment 8 bases; nucleotides outside the gene matches: 12. Germline V lookup: CDR1 SNHLY, CDR2 FYNNEI. This CDR3 spans 15 amino acids. The CDR3 loop reads CASSGTGWGEWEAFF. CDR3 coding DNA: TGTGCCAGCAGTGGGACAGGGTGGGGAGAATGGGAAGCTTTCTTT.

The chain uses TRBV6-5 and TRBJ2-5; possibly TRBD1 for D (5 bases). Germline CDR1 MNHEY, CDR2 SVGAGI. Trimming left V 5 bases short and J 6 bases short, with 13 bases between. This CDR3 is 13 amino acids long. The CDR3 DNA follows: TGTGCCAGCAGTCCCTCTAGACAGAAGACCCAGTACTTC. It yields the protein CASSPSRQKTQYF.

The V gene is TRBV4-1, the J gene TRBJ2-2, with D perhaps assigned TRBD1 or TRBD2 (5 bases each). From germline, CDR1 is MGHRA and CDR2 YSYEKL. CDR3 length: 14 residues. V lost 6 bases to trimming and J lost 6 bases, with 14 bases between them. CDR3 amino acids: CASRGPPTAGELFF. The CDR3 bases are TGCGCCAGCAGGGGACCCCCGACGGCCGGGGAGCTGTTTTTT.

Comments on this clone: At one end the junction does not follow the germline gene, possibly because of a read error. The chain employs TRBV7-8 and TRBJ2-3, with 8 bases matching TRBD2. CDR3 length equals 13 residues. The V gene's germline CDR1 is SGHVS and CDR2 FQNEAQ. CDR3 amino acids: CASSPGTSGARDF. CDR3 DNA: TGTGCCAGCAGCCCCGGGACTAGTGGGGCCCGGGATTTT.

The chain recombines TRBV6-5 with TRBJ1-3; D gene ambiguous. Germline V lookup: CDR1 MNHEY, CDR2 SVGAGI. This CDR3 region has 16 residues. The ends were cut back, 0 bases at V and 2 bases at J, with 11 bases in the middle. The DNA of the CDR3 is TGTGCCAGCAGTTACTCGAGGGCCCTTGCTGGAAACACCATATATTTT. Protein: CASSYSRALAGNTIYF.

V and J are TRBV7-2 and TRBJ2-7, with 8 bases identical to TRBD1. V was clipped by 5 bases and J by 1 base; unmatched bases: 10. CDR1 SGHTA and CDR2 FQGNSA come from the germline V gene. The CDR3 contains 16 residues. Here the CDR3 DNA reads TGTGCCAGCAGCCGCGCGACAGGGGTTTTTTCCTACGAGCAGTACTTC. Translating gives CASSRATGVFSYEQYF.

As regards this clone: One junction end disagrees with the germline gene, perhaps due to a read error. The gene calls are TRBV6-1 and TRBJ2-2; possibly TRBD1 or TRBD2 for D (7 bases each). The length of the CDR3 is 17 residues. Germline values: CDR1 MNHNS, CDR2 SASEGT. The CDR3, as DNA: TGTGCCATCAGTGGGGCGGGGGACAGTCGCTTCACCGGGGAGCTGTTTTTT. Its translation is CAISGAGDSRFTGELFF.

V usage is TRBV7-9 and J usage is TRBJ2-3; the match to TRBD2 covers 7 bases. The CDR3 totals 13 residues. Germline loops: CDR1 SEHNR, CDR2 FQNEAQ (reference sequence). The J segment lost 4 bases and the V segment lost 9 bases, leaving 7 bases of the junction unmatched. This CDR3 reads CASIQAGPDTQYF. CDR3 sequence (DNA): TGTGCCAGTATCCAAGCGGGGCCAGATACGCAGTATTTT.

The chain has TRBV5-5 and TRBJ1-3; no definite D call. This CDR3 comprises 16 residues. In germline, CDR1 is SGHKS, CDR2 YYEKEE (reference sequence). Trimming took 0 bases from V and 3 from J, leaving 13 bases between them. This CDR3 reads CASSLVLRQNGNTIYF. CDR3 sequence (DNA): TGTGCCAGCAGCTTGGTTTTGAGGCAAAATGGAAACACCATATATTTT.

The chain uses TRBV2 and TRBJ2-5; D is possibly TRBD2 (7 bases). The ends were cut back, 11 bases at V and 3 bases at J, with 16 bases in the middle. CDR3 length: 13 amino acids. Germline V gives CDR1 SNHLY, CDR2 FYNNEI. The CDR3: CARSAGAKETQYF. CDR3 coding DNA: TGTGCCCGCTCGGCGGGGGCTAAAGAGACCCAGTACTTC.

J is TRBJ1-5 and V is TRBV28, with a tentative D call TRBD1 (6 bases). The CDR3 is 15 amino acids. Trimming took off 10 bases at V and 10 bases at J, with 26 bases between the two ends. Germline-derived CDR1 and CDR2 are MDHEN and SYDVKM. This CDR3 reads CATTEGGTVTRPQHF. Written as DNA, the CDR3 is TGTGCCACTACGGAGGGGGGAACGGTTACAAGACCCCAGCATTTT.